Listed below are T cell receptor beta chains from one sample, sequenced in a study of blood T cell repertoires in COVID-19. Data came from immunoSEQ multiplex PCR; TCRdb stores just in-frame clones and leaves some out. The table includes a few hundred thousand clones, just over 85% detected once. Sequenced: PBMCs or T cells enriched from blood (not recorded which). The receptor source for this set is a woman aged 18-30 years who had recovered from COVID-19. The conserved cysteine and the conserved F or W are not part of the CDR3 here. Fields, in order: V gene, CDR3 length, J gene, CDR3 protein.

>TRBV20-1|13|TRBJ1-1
SASIPVSGDTEAF
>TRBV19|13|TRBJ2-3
ASSIAPYSTDTQY
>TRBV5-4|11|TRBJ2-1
ASNPPGRNEQF
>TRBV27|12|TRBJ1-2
ASSTTMGFHGYT
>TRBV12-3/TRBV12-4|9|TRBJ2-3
ASSSTDTQY
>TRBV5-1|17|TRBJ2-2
ASRASYLPGLPNTGELF
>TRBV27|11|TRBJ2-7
ASSPTGPYEQY
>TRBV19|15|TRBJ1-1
ASSIDGEEKANTEAF
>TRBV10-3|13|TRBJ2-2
AISEGTVIAGELF
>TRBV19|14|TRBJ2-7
ASSPLSGQAPYEQY
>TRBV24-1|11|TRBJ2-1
ATSDLDGNEQF
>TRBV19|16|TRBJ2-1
ASSSSGRGTASYNEQF
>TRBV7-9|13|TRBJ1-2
ASSRDRVLLYGYT
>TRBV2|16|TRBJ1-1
ASTWLPGTGERNTEAF
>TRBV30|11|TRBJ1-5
AWDTRAGGAQH
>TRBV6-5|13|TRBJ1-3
ASGYRGYPGNTIY
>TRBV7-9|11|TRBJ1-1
ASSSTGADEAF
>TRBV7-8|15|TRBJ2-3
ASSLVGAHLTTDTQY
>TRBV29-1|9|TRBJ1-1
SVGRTAEAF
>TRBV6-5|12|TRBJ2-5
ASSYSSPQETQY
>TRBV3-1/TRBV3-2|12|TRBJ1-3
ASSQRGGENTIY
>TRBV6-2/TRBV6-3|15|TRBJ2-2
ASSYSRVAGHTGELF
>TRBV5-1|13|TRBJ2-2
ASSLGGGNTGELF
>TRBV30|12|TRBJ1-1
AWSRTGGHTEAF
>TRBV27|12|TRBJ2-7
ASGLSRSSYEQY
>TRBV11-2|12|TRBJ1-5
ASSPGTGGRPQH
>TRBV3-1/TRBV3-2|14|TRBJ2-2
ASSQDPGLNPGELF
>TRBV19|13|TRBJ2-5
ASSNRPTAQETQY
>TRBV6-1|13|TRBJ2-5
ASSDGLAGGETQY